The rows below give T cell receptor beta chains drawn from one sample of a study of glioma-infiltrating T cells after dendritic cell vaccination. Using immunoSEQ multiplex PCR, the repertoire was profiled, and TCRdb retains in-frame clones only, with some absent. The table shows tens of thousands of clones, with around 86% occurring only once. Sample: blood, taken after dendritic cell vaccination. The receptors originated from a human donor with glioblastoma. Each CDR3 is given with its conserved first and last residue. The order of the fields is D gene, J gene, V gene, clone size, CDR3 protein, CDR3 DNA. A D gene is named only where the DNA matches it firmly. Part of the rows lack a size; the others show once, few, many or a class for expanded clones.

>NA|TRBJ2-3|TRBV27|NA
CASSSLEASTDTQYF
TGTGCCAGCAGTTCATTAGAGGCGAGCACAGATACGCAGTATTTT
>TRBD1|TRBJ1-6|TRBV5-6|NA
CASSPNRQGRSYNSPLHF
TGTGCCAGCAGCCCGAATCGACAGGGACGCTCCTATAATTCACCCCTCCACTTT
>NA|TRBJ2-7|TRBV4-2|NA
CASSQRDGGYEQYF
TGTGCCAGCAGCCAACGGGACGGGGGCTACGAGCAGTACTTC
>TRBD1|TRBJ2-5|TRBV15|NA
CATAVGAGGRETQYF
TGTGCCACCGCGGTAGGGGCAGGGGGCCGGGAGACCCAGTACTTC
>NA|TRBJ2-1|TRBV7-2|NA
CASSLVRGRGNEQFF
TGTGCCAGCAGCTTAGTGCGGGGCCGGGGCAATGAGCAGTTCTTC
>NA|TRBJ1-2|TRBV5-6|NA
CASSLDRSYGYTF
TGTGCCAGCAGCTTGGACAGGTCCTATGGCTACACCTTC
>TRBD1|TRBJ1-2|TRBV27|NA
CASGARGRANYGYTF
TGTGCCAGTGGAGCTAGGGGGCGAGCTAACTATGGCTACACCTTC
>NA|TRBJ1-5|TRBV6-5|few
CASSQSDSLNQPQHF
TGTGCCAGCAGTCAGTCGGACAGCCTCAATCAGCCCCAGCATTTT
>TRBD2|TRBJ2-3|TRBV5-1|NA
CASSLAGLAGGTDTQYF
TGCGCCAGCAGCTTGGCGGGGCTAGCGGGGGGGACAGATACGCAGTATTTT
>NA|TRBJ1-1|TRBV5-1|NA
CASSQGLLNTEAFF
TGCGCCAGCAGCCAGGGACTCTTGAACACTGAAGCTTTCTTT
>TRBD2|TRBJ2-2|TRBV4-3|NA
CASSPGLAGGDTGELFF
TGCGCCAGCAGCCCGGGACTAGCGGGAGGGGACACCGGGGAGCTGTTTTTT